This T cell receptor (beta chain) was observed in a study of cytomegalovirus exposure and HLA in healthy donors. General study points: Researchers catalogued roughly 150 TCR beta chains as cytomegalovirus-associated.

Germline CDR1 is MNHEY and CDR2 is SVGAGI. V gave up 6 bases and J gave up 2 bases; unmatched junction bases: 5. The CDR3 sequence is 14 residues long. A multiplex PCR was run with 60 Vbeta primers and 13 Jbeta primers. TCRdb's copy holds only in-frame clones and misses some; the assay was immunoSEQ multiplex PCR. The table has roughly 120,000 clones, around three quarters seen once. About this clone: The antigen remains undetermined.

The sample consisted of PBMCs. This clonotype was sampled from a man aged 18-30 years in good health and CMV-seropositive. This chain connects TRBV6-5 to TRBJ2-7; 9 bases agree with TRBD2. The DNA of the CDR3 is TGTGCCAGCAGGGCCGGGACTAGCCCCTACGAGCAGTACTTC. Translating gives CASRAGTSPYEQYF.